These 25 T cell receptor beta chains originate from one sample sequenced in a study of blood T cell repertoires in COVID-19. Repertoires were generated with immunoSEQ multiplex PCR, while TCRdb's copy carries only in-frame clones and drops some. In the table there are a few hundred thousand clones, around 84% of which are singletons. Sequencing used peripheral blood. These receptors came from a human donor in a cohort sampled during active COVID-19.

This clone was observed once. The chain has TRBV7-2 and TRBJ2-7; D not resolved. Trimming left V 3 bases short and J 10 bases short, with 16 bases between. Germline V gene data show CDR1 as SGHTA and CDR2 as FQGNSA. The CDR3 covers 13 residues. CDR3 nucleotides: TGTGCCAGCAGCTTTACAGCCTCGGATTCTCAGTACTTC. Amino acid sequence: CASSFTASDSQYF.

The gene calls are TRBV4-2 and TRBJ1-2; D is possibly TRBD1 (6 bases). Germline CDR1 reads LGHNA; CDR2 reads YNFKEQ. Trimming took 1 base from V and 3 from J, leaving 12 bases between them. The CDR3 extends over 15 amino acids. Written as DNA, the CDR3 is TGTGCCAGCAGCCAAGGAGGGGGAGTGGACTATGGCTACACCTTC. This sequence encodes CASSQGGGVDYGYTF.

As for this clone: The sample carries other DNA sequences with the same CDR3. The genes are TRBV2 and TRBJ1-2, with D possibly TRBD1 on 6 matching bases. Germline CDR1 and CDR2: SNHLY and FYNNEI. The CDR3 extends over 12 amino acids. Trimming shortened V by 4 bases and J by 5 bases, and 8 bases separated the two germline ends. The CDR3 sequence is CASSAQGYGYTF. For the CDR3, the DNA is TGTGCCAGCAGTGCCCAGGGGTATGGCTACACCTTC.

Only one count was recorded for this clone. The genes are TRBV28 and TRBJ2-7; TRBD1 aligns across 8 bases. Losses at the gene ends were 5 bases for V and 0 bases for J; bases not matched to a gene: 9. From germline, CDR1 is MDHEN and CDR2 SYDVKM. This CDR3 contains 16 residues. The chain's CDR3 is CASSPTGTGDSYEQYF. The CDR3 DNA reads as TGTGCCAGCAGTCCCACCGGGACAGGTGACTCCTACGAGCAGTACTTC.

The V and J genes are TRBV5-6 and TRBJ2-7, with TRBD2 identical over 11 bases. The CDR3 runs 16 residues. Germline assignment: CDR1 SGHDT and CDR2 YYEEEE. With 0 bases clipped from V and 5 bases from J, the junction kept 7 bases outside the gene matches. CDR3 residues: CASSLAISGGVDEQYF. CDR3 bases: TGTGCCAGCAGCTTGGCTATTAGCGGGGGGGTAGACGAGCAGTACTTC.

Remarks on this clone: A read error may be the cause here, since a much bigger clone is one base away. This chain uses TRBV7-2 with TRBJ1-4, with D possibly matching TRBD1 (5 bases). CDR1 is SGHTA and CDR2 is FQGNSA in the germline V gene. Trimming removed 2 bases from V and 0 bases from J, with 7 bases in between. The CDR3 length is 15 residues. CDR3 amino acids: CASSLTRATNEKLFF. The CDR3 region has the DNA TGTGCCAGCAGCTTAACCAGGGCAACTAATGAAAAACTGTTTTTT.

The genes are TRBV3-1 (or the pseudogene TRBV3-2) and TRBJ2-1; 9 positions match TRBD2. Germline V CDR1 and CDR2: LGHDT, YNNKEL (reference sequence). CDR3 length: 15 residues. Trimming removed 4 bases from V and 5 bases from J; junction bases left unmatched: 6. CDR3 in amino acids: CASSLTSGAHNEQFF. The DNA for the CDR3 is TGTGCCAGCAGCCTGACTAGCGGAGCCCACAATGAGCAGTTCTTC.

The V call is TRBV28, the J call TRBJ2-1; TRBD2 matches 10 bases. Germline assignment: CDR1 MDHEN and CDR2 SYDVKM. Losses at the gene ends were 6 bases for V and 1 base for J; bases not matched to a gene: 3. The CDR3 runs 15 residues. Here the CDR3 DNA reads TGTGCCAGCAGCATAGCGGGAGGATCCTACAATGAGCAGTTCTTC. Its protein product is CASSIAGGSYNEQFF. Based on the CDR3 plus reference TRBV28 and TRBJ2-1, the full variable domain is DVKVTQSSRYLVKRTGEKVFLECVQDMDHENMFWYRQDPGLGLRLIYFSYDVKMKEKGDIPEGYSVSREKKERFSLILESASTNQTSMYLCASSIAGGSYNEQFFGPGTRLTVL.

The J gene is TRBJ1-2, the V gene TRBV7-2, with a possible D match to TRBD1 (6 bases). Deletions cut 3 bases from V and 7 bases from J, with 15 bases between. The CDR3 loop spans 14 amino acids. Germline V gene sequence: CDR1 SGHTA, CDR2 FQGNSA. In nucleotides, the CDR3 is TGTGCCAGCAGCTTCTCGGGGGGGCGAGGTGGCTACACCTTC. It encodes CASSFSGGRGGYTF.

The V gene is TRBV4-1, the J gene TRBJ1-6; tentatively, D is TRBD1 (5 bases). This CDR3 is built from 13 residues. V was trimmed by 1 base and J by 9 bases, leaving 7 bases between them. Germline-derived CDR1 and CDR2 are MGHRA and YSYEKL. CDR3 coding DNA: TGCGCCAGCAGCCAAGGACAGTCTTCACCCCTCCACTTT. Protein product: CASSQGQSSPLHF.

This clone was counted a single time. The chain uses TRBV5-1 and TRBJ2-1; TRBD2 agrees at 8 bases. Per germline, CDR1 SGHRS and CDR2 YFSETQ. V gave up 3 bases and J gave up 7 bases; unmatched junction bases: 9. This CDR3 has 15 amino acids. Written as DNA, the CDR3 is TGCGCCAGCAGCTCGCGGACGGGGACTAGGAATGAGCAGTTCTTC. Translating it yields CASSSRTGTRNEQFF. Combining the CDR3 with reference TRBV5-1 and TRBJ2-1 gives the whole variable domain KAGVTQTPRYLIKTRGQQVTLSCSPISGHRSVSWYQQTPGQGLQFLFEYFSETQRNKGNFPGRFSGRQFSNSRSEMNVSTLELGDSALYLCASSSRTGTRNEQFFGPGTRLTVL.

The chain recombines TRBV23-1 with TRBJ1-6, with D tentatively TRBD1 (6 bases). TRBV23-1 is marked as an open reading frame, function uncertain. This CDR3 has 16 residues. Trimming shortened V by 3 bases and J by 5 bases, and 14 bases separated the two germline ends. The CDR3 here is CASSQRTEDNNSPLHF. The CDR3 DNA reads TGCGCCAGCAGTCAGAGGACAGAGGACAATAATTCACCCCTCCACTTT.

This chain uses TRBV6-5 with TRBJ1-5, with D perhaps matching TRBD1 (5 bases). CDR1 and CDR2 from the germline V gene are MNHEY and SVGAGI. The CDR3 is 15 residues long. V was shortened by 6 bases and J by 4 bases, with 16 bases between the two germline ends. CDR3 DNA sequence: TGTGCCAGCAGGCGGGGGACCGACAGAAATCAGCCCCAGCATTTT. Amino acid sequence: CASRRGTDRNQPQHF.

The J gene is TRBJ1-3, the V gene TRBV4-3, with D possibly being TRBD1 (6 bases). This CDR3 contains 15 residues. Germline lookup yields CDR1 LGHNA and CDR2 YSLEER. The V gene lost 1 base and the J gene lost 3 bases, with 10 bases spanning the gap. In DNA form, the CDR3 reads TGCGCCAGCAGCCAAGGAGGACAGCTTGGAAACACCATATATTTT. As protein: CASSQGGQLGNTIYF.

J is TRBJ1-4 and V is TRBV10-1; 8 nucleotides match TRBD1. Germline values: CDR1 WNHNN, CDR2 SYGVQD (reference sequence). J was trimmed by 7 bases and V by 7 bases; bases with no gene match: 8. The CDR3 sequence is 14 residues long. CDR3 nucleotide sequence: TGCGCCAGCACCAAGGACAGGGATTGTGAAAAACTGTTTTTT. Protein sequence: CASTKDRDCEKLFF.

This clone was found once. The chain combines TRBV7-9 with TRBJ1-1; 7 bases agree with TRBD1. Germline CDR1 SEHNR, CDR2 FQNEAQ (reference sequence). The V and J ends lost 1 base and 1 base, in that order; junction bases with no gene match: 15. The CDR3 runs 19 residues. CDR3 DNA: TGTGCCAGCAGCTTAGACCACGGGACAGCAAAAAAAACGAACACTGAAGCTTTCTTT. Amino acid sequence: CASSLDHGTAKKTNTEAFF.

The V and J genes are TRBV15 and TRBJ2-3; D perhaps matches TRBD1 (7 bases). This CDR3 is 14 amino acids long. Deletions cut 0 bases from V and 6 bases from J, with 10 bases between. Per germline, CDR1 LNHNV and CDR2 YYDKDF (reference sequence). As DNA, the CDR3 is TGTGCCACCAGCAGAGATCAGGGGGGTGATACGCAGTATTTT. Its protein product is CATSRDQGGDTQYF.

The V call is TRBV3-1 (or the pseudogene TRBV3-2), the J call TRBJ2-1; TRBD2 might be the D (6 bases). V gave up 3 bases and J gave up 5 bases, with 14 bases separating them. The CDR3 length is 15 residues. Germline loops: CDR1 LGHDT, CDR2 YNNKEL (reference sequence). The CDR3 DNA reads TGTGCCAGCAGCCACCCCGTGACTAGACACAATGAGCAGTTCTTC. Protein product: CASSHPVTRHNEQFF.

V usage is TRBV28 and J usage is TRBJ2-7; D is ambiguous. The CDR3 consists of 13 residues. Germline CDR1 reads MDHEN; CDR2 reads SYDVKM. V was shortened by 3 bases and J by 5 bases, with 11 bases between the two germline ends. The CDR3: CASSFPSPHEQYF. The CDR3 DNA reads as TGTGCCAGCAGTTTCCCTTCCCCCCACGAGCAGTACTTC.

The V and J genes are TRBV28 and TRBJ2-7, with 9 positions matching TRBD2. The CDR3 is 15 residues long. The V segment lost 6 bases and the J segment 4 bases; nucleotides outside the gene matches: 10. Germline V CDR1 and CDR2: MDHEN, SYDVKM. The CDR3 loop reads CASSPTGLAAYEQYF. CDR3 bases: TGTGCCAGCAGCCCAACGGGACTAGCTGCATACGAGCAGTACTTC.

The genes are TRBV28 and TRBJ1-1; a weak D match, TRBD1 (6 bases). V gave up 7 bases and J gave up 2 bases, with 14 bases separating them. The CDR3 contains 14 residues. Germline V gene lookup returns CDR1 MDHEN and CDR2 SYDVKM. The CDR3 DNA sequence: TGTGCCAGCACCCTAGGGGGGGTAAACACTGAAGCTTTCTTT. It is translated as CASTLGGVNTEAFF.

The chain links TRBV9 to TRBJ1-1, with 7 bases lining up with TRBD1. This CDR3 contains 14 residues. Germline trimming cut 4 bases from V and 1 base from J; bases unmatched to any gene: 4. Germline loops: CDR1 SGDLS, CDR2 YYNGEE. This chain's CDR3 is CASSKGQPNTEAFF. The CDR3 DNA reads TGTGCCAGCAGCAAGGGACAGCCGAACACTGAAGCTTTCTTT.

The chain combines TRBV5-1 with TRBJ1-4, with 7 bases that match TRBD1. With V trimmed by 0 bases and J by 6 bases, 5 bases remained unmatched. CDR3 length equals 15 residues. CDR1 and CDR2 from the germline V gene are SGHRS and YFSETQ. The CDR3 is CASSLGDSPYEKLFF. DNA for the CDR3: TGCGCCAGCAGCTTGGGGGACAGCCCCTATGAAAAACTGTTTTTT.

This clone appeared once. V is TRBV28 and J is TRBJ2-5; D might be TRBD2 (5 bases). CDR1 and CDR2 (germline): MDHEN, SYDVKM. Deletions cut 8 bases from V and 7 bases from J, with 14 bases between. This CDR3 is 12 amino acids long. CDR3 in amino acids: CASPAEDGTQYF. As DNA, the CDR3 is TGTGCCAGCCCCGCGGAGGATGGGACCCAGTACTTC.

The chain uses TRBV19 and TRBJ1-1; D gene ambiguous. The CDR3 is 13 amino acids. The V gene's germline CDR1 is LNHDA and CDR2 SQIVND (reference sequence). Trimming stripped 0 bases from V and 2 bases from J, with 4 bases between. CDR3 sequence (DNA): TGTGCCAGTAGTATAGATCTCAACACTGAAGCTTTCTTT. The encoded protein is CASSIDLNTEAFF.